This T cell receptor beta chain was captured in a study of T cells in Graves' hyperthyroidism and ophthalmopathy. RNA transcripts were the template for amplifying TCR beta CDR3 regions. The primer set for the first-round RT-PCR of the TCR CDR3 was HTBI. TCRdb reprocessed the multiplex PCR reads with MiXCR, giving one entry per CDR3 protein. The sample has 550,000 to 700,000 distinct CDR3 sequences; 46% are singletons. Germline V lookup: CDR1 ENHRY, CDR2 SYGVKD. V was pared by 6 bases and J by 2 bases, with 16 bases between. The CDR3 consists of 15 residues. Sequenced: peripheral blood or thyroid tissue (not recorded which). This receptor was obtained from an adult woman with Graves' disease, either hyperthyroidism or ophthalmopathy (not recorded which). The chain recombines TRBV10-3 with TRBJ1-2; no firm D call. This CDR3 is CAISVDWGGNYGYTF. The CDR3 coding sequence is TGTGCCATCAGCGTTGATTGGGGAGGGAACTATGGCTACACCTTC.